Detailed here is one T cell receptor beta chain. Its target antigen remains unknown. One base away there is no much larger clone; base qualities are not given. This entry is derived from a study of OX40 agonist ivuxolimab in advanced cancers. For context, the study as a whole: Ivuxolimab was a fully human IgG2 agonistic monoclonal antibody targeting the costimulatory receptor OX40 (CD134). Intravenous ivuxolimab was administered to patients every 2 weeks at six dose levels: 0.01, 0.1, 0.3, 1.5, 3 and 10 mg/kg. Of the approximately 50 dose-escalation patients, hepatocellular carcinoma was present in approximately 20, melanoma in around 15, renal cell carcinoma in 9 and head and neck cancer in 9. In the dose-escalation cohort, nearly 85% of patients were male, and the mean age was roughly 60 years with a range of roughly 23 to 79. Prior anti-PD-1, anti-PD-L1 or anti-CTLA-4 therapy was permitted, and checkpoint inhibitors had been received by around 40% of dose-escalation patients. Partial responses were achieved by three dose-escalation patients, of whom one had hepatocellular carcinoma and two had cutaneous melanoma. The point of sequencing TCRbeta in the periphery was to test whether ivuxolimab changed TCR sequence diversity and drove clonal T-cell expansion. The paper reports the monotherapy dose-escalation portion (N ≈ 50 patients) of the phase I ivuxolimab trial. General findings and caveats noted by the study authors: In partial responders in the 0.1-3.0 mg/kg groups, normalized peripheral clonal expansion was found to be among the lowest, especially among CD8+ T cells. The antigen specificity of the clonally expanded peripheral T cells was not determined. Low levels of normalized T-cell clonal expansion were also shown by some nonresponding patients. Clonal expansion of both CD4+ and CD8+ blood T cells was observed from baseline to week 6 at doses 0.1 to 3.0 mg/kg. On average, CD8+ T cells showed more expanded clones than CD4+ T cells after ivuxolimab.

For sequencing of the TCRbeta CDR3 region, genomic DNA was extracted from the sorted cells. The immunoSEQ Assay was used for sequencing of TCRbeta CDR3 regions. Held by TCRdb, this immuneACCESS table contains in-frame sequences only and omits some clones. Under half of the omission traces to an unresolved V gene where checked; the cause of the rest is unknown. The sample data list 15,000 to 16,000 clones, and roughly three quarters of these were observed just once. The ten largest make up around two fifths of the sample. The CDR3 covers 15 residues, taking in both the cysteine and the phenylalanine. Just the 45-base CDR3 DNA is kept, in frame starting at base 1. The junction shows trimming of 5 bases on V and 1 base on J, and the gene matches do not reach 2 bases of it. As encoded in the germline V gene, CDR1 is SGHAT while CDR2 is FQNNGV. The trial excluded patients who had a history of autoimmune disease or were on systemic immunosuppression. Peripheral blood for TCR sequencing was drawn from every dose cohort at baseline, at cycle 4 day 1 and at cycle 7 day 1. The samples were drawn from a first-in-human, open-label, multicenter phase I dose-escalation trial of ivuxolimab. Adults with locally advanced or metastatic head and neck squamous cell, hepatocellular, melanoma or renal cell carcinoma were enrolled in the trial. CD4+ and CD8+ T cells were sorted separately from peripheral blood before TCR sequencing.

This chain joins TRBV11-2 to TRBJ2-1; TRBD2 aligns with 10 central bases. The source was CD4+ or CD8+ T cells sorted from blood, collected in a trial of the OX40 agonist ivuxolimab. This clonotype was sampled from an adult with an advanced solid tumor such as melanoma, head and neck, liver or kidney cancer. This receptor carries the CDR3 CASSLAGASYNEQFF. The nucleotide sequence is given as TGTGCCAGCAGCCTAGCGGGAGCGTCCTACAATGAGCAGTTCTTC.